What follows are 16 T cell receptor beta chains derived from one specimen sequenced in a study of blood T cell repertoires in COVID-19. The table came from immunoSEQ multiplex PCR; TCRdb's copy has only in-frame clones and leaves some out. This sample has some 240,000 clones, with around three quarters found just once. The specimen was peripheral blood. The receptor set was obtained from a woman between 65 and 79 years old with acute or convalescent COVID-19.

The CDR3 protein is CASSLTLSPYNSPLHF. The CDR3 region has the DNA TGTGCCAGCAGCTTAACGCTCAGTCCATATAATTCACCCCTCCACTTT. The rearrangement links TRBV7-2 to TRBJ1-6; the D is unclear. Looked up from germline, CDR1 is SGHTA and CDR2 is FQGNSA. The CDR3 length is 16 residues. V lost 2 bases and J 4 bases, leaving 12 bases between the germline ends.

The CDR3 sequence is CASSLGWGGPNEQFF. The DNA of the CDR3 is TGTGCCAGCAGCTTGGGGTGGGGGGGCCCCAATGAGCAGTTCTTC. V and J are TRBV5-4 and TRBJ2-1, with D possibly matching TRBD2 (7 bases). CDR3 length equals 15 residues. Germline V gene data show CDR1 as SGHNT and CDR2 as YYREEE (reference sequence). V was trimmed by 0 bases and J by 6 bases, leaving 13 bases between them.

V gene TRBV13 combines with J gene TRBJ2-5, with a possible D match to TRBD1 (6 bases). The CDR3 has 16 residues. The germline gives CDR1 PRHDT, CDR2 FYEKMQ (reference sequence). V was shortened by 0 bases and J by 4 bases, with 15 bases between the two germline ends. The CDR3, as DNA: TGTGCCAGCAGCTTAGGCAGGGGCTTGGTTGGAGAGACCCAGTACTTC. As protein: CASSLGRGLVGETQYF. Based on the CDR3 plus reference TRBV13 and TRBJ2-5, the full variable domain is AAGVIQSPRHLIKEKRETATLKCYPIPRHDTVYWYQQGPGQDPQFLISFYEKMQSDKGSIPDRFSAQQFSDYHSELNMSSLELGDSALYFCASSLGRGLVGETQYFGPGTRLLVL.

Comments on this clone: The sample has other DNA sequences that encode this CDR3 too. The rearrangement uses TRBV6-5 and TRBJ2-6; D is unresolved. V lost 5 bases and J lost 0, with 8 bases in between. Germline assignment: CDR1 MNHEY and CDR2 SVGAGI. The CDR3 consists of 15 residues. In nucleotides, the CDR3 is TGTGCCAGCAGTCTTACAGACTCTGGGGCCAACGTCCTGACTTTC. Its protein is CASSLTDSGANVLTF.

V and J are TRBV2 and TRBJ1-5; 7 bases agree with TRBD1. The V gene end was trimmed by 5 bases and the J gene end by 4 bases; junction bases not matched to a gene: 14. CDR1 is SNHLY and CDR2 is FYNNEI in the germline V gene. The CDR3 runs to 17 residues. CDR3 amino acids: CASSFDRAPELNQPQHF. The CDR3 nucleotides are TGTGCCAGCAGTTTCGACAGGGCTCCCGAGCTTAATCAGCCCCAGCATTTT.

The chain's CDR3 is CASSQGIGVEKLFF. The CDR3 DNA follows: TGCGCCAGCAGCCAAGGGATAGGGGTTGAAAAACTGTTTTTT. The J gene is TRBJ1-4, the V gene TRBV4-1; D may be TRBD1 (5 bases). V lost 1 base to trimming and J lost 7 bases, with 10 bases between them. This CDR3 contains 14 residues. CDR1 is MGHRA, CDR2 YSYEKL, per germline.

V and J are TRBV5-1 and TRBJ1-1; D is possibly TRBD1 (5 bases). Germline V gene lookup returns CDR1 SGHRS and CDR2 YFSETQ. The ends were cut back, 7 bases at V and 8 bases at J, with 21 bases in the middle. The CDR3 totals 14 residues. The CDR3 region has the DNA TGCGCCAGCTCCCCTGGCCAGGGATGGACCGAAGCTTTCTTT. It is translated as CASSPGQGWTEAFF. Full variable domain (outside the CDR3, taken from reference TRBV5-1 and TRBJ1-1): KAGVTQTPRYLIKTRGQQVTLSCSPISGHRSVSWYQQTPGQGLQFLFEYFSETQRNKGNFPGRFSGRQFSNSRSEMNVSTLELGDSALYLCASSPGQGWTEAFFGQGTRLTVV.

The J gene is TRBJ2-5, the V gene TRBV5-1, with 11 bases aligning to TRBD2. This CDR3 contains 14 residues. Germline V gene data show CDR1 as SGHRS and CDR2 as YFSETQ. J was trimmed by 5 bases and V by 5 bases; bases with no gene match: 5. The CDR3: CASSISGGAETQYF. The CDR3 DNA reads TGCGCCAGCAGTATTAGCGGGGGGGCTGAGACCCAGTACTTC.

This chain links TRBV24-1 with TRBJ1-5; TRBD1 matches at 9 bases. V lost 4 bases, J lost 6 bases, and 15 bases stayed unmatched. The CDR3 consists of 18 residues. CDR1 and CDR2 (germline): KGHDR, SFDVKD. CDR3 sequence: CATSEEGSGQGSFQPQHF. The CDR3 DNA reads TGTGCCACCAGTGAGGAGGGATCGGGACAGGGATCTTTTCAGCCCCAGCATTTT.

This clone was counted at least ten times. This chain connects TRBV5-1 to TRBJ1-1; maybe TRBD1 (6 bases). The CDR3 is made up of 15 amino acids. The V end was cut by 2 bases, the J end by 1 base, with 12 bases between. Germline V gives CDR1 SGHRS, CDR2 YFSETQ. CDR3: CASSLSTGPNTEAFF. CDR3 sequence (DNA): TGCGCCAGCAGCTTATCCACAGGGCCGAACACTGAAGCTTTCTTT.

The V and J genes are TRBV3-1 (or the pseudogene TRBV3-2) and TRBJ1-6; maybe TRBD1 (6 bases). The CDR3 is 16 residues long. V gave up 0 bases and J gave up 7 bases, with 13 bases separating them. The germline gives CDR1 LGHDT, CDR2 YNNKEL (reference sequence). The CDR3 region is CASSQDPTGFNSPLHF. The CDR3 region has the DNA TGTGCCAGCAGCCAAGACCCCACAGGGTTCAATTCACCCCTCCACTTT.

In its sample, this clone was seen a few times. The chain has TRBV19 and TRBJ1-1, with D perhaps matching TRBD1 (5 bases). This CDR3 contains 14 residues. CDR1 is LNHDA and CDR2 is SQIVND in the germline V gene (reference sequence). Trimming stripped 0 bases from V and 5 bases from J, with 10 bases between. CDR3: CASSIDPTETEAFF. The CDR3 nucleotides read TGTGCCAGTAGTATAGACCCGACAGAAACTGAAGCTTTCTTT.

The genes are TRBV5-1 and TRBJ1-2; 12 bases line up with TRBD1. Per germline, CDR1 SGHRS and CDR2 YFSETQ. With V trimmed by 2 bases and J by 6 bases, 5 bases remained unmatched. The CDR3 loop spans 15 amino acids. CDR3 residues: CASSFSGTGGDGYTF. The CDR3 DNA is TGCGCCAGCAGCTTTTCCGGGACAGGGGGCGATGGCTACACCTTC.

V gene TRBV2 combines with J gene TRBJ1-6, with D possibly matching TRBD1 (5 bases). Germline V lookup: CDR1 SNHLY, CDR2 FYNNEI. This CDR3 has 14 amino acids. Trimming removed 7 bases from V and 7 bases from J, with 14 bases in between. CDR3 nucleotides: TGTGCCAGCACAGCAGGACGGACAAATTCACCCCTCCACTTT. Its translation is CASTAGRTNSPLHF.

The V gene is TRBV19, the J gene TRBJ1-2; perhaps TRBD1 as D (6 bases). The length of the CDR3 is 17 residues. Germline lookup yields CDR1 LNHDA and CDR2 SQIVND (reference sequence). V lost 2 bases, J lost 4 bases, and 20 bases lay in between. CDR3 nucleotide sequence: TGTGCCAGTAGTATATACGGGACACGGGAACAGATCTATGGCTACACCTTC. Translating gives CASSIYGTREQIYGYTF.

The J gene is TRBJ2-5, the V gene TRBV19; the D gene is possibly TRBD1 (7 bases). V gave up 6 bases and J gave up 2 bases, with 13 bases separating them. Germline V gene sequence: CDR1 LNHDA, CDR2 SQIVND (reference sequence). CDR3 length equals 14 residues. CDR3 in amino acids: CASSSQGGQETQYF. Here the CDR3 DNA reads TGTGCCAGTAGCTCCCAGGGGGGTCAAGAGACCCAGTACTTC.